The clone carrying this T cell receptor beta chain was found a few times. Antigen unknown. TCRdb redid the calling of the 5' RACE reads with MiXCR, one entry per CDR3 protein. Of under 1 million distinct CDR3 sequences in the sample, around 12% were seen once. Donors uniformly comprised healthy Caucasians. The data derive from a study of identical twins. Study-wide results and caveats: Modeled out-of-frame TCR alpha sharing in monozygotic twins fell below observed levels. Sequences that were beta out-of-frame showed weaker excess twin sharing.

From germline, CDR1 is MNHNS and CDR2 SASEGT. V lost 2 bases, J lost 5 bases, and 11 bases lay in between. The CDR3 runs to 14 residues. These records were also assigned to another study, of yellow fever vaccine responses in identical twins.

V gene TRBV6-1 combines with J gene TRBJ2-3, with D maybe TRBD1 (5 bases). This TCR was recovered from a woman younger than 30 in good health. Sequencing was performed on PBMCs. The CDR3 loop reads CASSEQGGVDTQYF. The CDR3, as DNA: TGTGCCAGCAGTGAACAGGGCGGTGTAGATACGCAGTATTTT.